Given below is one T cell receptor (beta chain) in context. What it recognizes is unknown. This entry is derived from a study of naive and memory T cell subsets. Findings and limits, study-wide: A clonotype means one alpha or beta sequence, not an alpha/beta pair. Naive repertoires, especially CD8, held a few larger clonotypes, possibly memory cells re-expressing CD45RA. Over 90% of naive TCR sequences appeared only once, unlike memory subsets.

The beta constant-region primer was an equimolar mix of two oligonucleotides covering TRBC1 and TRBC2. The ligated cDNA underwent four PCR rounds using SP2 and nested alpha and beta constant-region primers. TCRdb re-called the UMI-ligation and nested PCR reads with MiXCR, one entry per CDR3 protein. The repertoire holds approximately 90,000 distinct CDR3 sequences, with approximately 10% as singletons. The CDR3 contains 17 residues. V dropped 6 bases and J dropped 0 bases, with 15 bases sitting between them. The germline CDR1 and CDR2 sequences are MNHEY and SVGEGT. The sequenced sample was naive CD4+ T cells from blood. V usage is TRBV6-2 or TRBV6-3 and J usage is TRBJ2-6; D call uncertain. The receptor's source is a human donor in good health. The CDR3 region is CASSKGNAFSGANVLTF. In DNA form, the CDR3 reads TGTGCCAGCAGCAAAGGGAACGCATTCTCTGGGGCCAACGTCCTGACTTTC.